The 7 T cell receptor beta chains below were found in one sample sequenced in a study of blood T cell repertoires in COVID-19. Assay: immunoSEQ multiplex PCR; the TCRdb copy retains only in-frame clones and omits some. The sample shows fewer than 400,000 clones, 70% to 90% of them seen only once. Specimen: PBMCs or T cells enriched from blood (not recorded which). The receptors come from a man aged 30 to 39 who had recovered from COVID-19.

This clone occurred once. The chain recombines TRBV5-1 with TRBJ2-7; 8 bases align to TRBD2. In germline, CDR1 is SGHRS, CDR2 YFSETQ. Trimming cost V 1 base and J 3 bases; bases outside gene matches: 0. The CDR3 has 13 residues. CDR3 in amino acids: CASSLRGGYEQYF. The CDR3 region has the DNA TGCGCCAGCAGCTTGCGGGGGGGCTACGAGCAGTACTTC.

The genes are TRBV6-6 and TRBJ1-5; 8 bases are a match to TRBD1. The V segment lost 7 bases and the J segment 2 bases; nucleotides outside the gene matches: 7. Germline V CDR1 and CDR2: MNHNY, SVGAGI (reference sequence). This CDR3 contains 15 residues. CDR3 nucleotide sequence: TGTGCCAGCAAGGACAGGGAGGAACGCAATCAGCCCCAGCATTTT. It is translated as CASKDREERNQPQHF.

The rearrangement links TRBV5-6 to TRBJ1-4; 8 bases line up with TRBD1. Germline loops: CDR1 SGHDT, CDR2 YYEEEE. The ends lost 0 bases at V and 4 bases at J; junction bases unmatched: 5. The CDR3 has 16 amino acids. The chain's CDR3 is CASSLVGTGGNEKLFF. The CDR3 nucleotides read TGTGCCAGCAGCTTGGTTGGGACAGGCGGTAATGAAAAACTGTTTTTT.

The rearrangement links TRBV20-1 to TRBJ2-4; D remains ambiguous. Germline V gene sequence: CDR1 DFQATT, CDR2 SNEGSKA (reference sequence). The CDR3 covers 13 residues. Trimming took 3 bases from V and 7 from J, leaving 13 bases between them. The CDR3 DNA reads TGCAGTGCTAGTATGTGGCCGAGGAACATTCAGTACTTC. This codes for CSASMWPRNIQYF.

The gene calls are TRBV2 and TRBJ2-5; D gene ambiguous. This CDR3 spans 12 amino acids. Trimming pared 6 bases from V and 3 bases from J, leaving 8 bases between. CDR1 and CDR2 (germline): SNHLY, FYNNEI. This chain's CDR3 is CASSGTKETQYF. The CDR3 DNA reads as TGTGCCAGCAGCGGCACTAAAGAGACCCAGTACTTC. The full variable domain, in which reference TRBV2 and TRBJ2-5 provide the parts outside the CDR3, is EPEVTQTPSHQVTQMGQEVILRCVPISNHLYFYWYRQILGQKVEFLVSFYNNEISEKSEIFDDQFSVERPDGSNFTLKIRSTKLEDSAMYFCASSGTKETQYFGPGTRLLVL.

The chain carries TRBV20-1 and TRBJ2-7, with D hard to call. CDR3 length: 10 amino acids. Trimming took 3 bases from V and 4 from J, leaving 4 bases between them. Germline loops: CDR1 DFQATT, CDR2 SNEGSKA (reference sequence). The DNA for the CDR3 is TGCAGTGCTAGCACTTACGAGCAGTACTTC. This translates into CSASTYEQYF.

This chain uses TRBV19 with TRBJ1-6; D remains ambiguous. Trimming stripped 3 bases from V and 3 bases from J, with 12 bases between. Germline loops: CDR1 LNHDA, CDR2 SQIVND (reference sequence). The CDR3 length is 16 residues. The CDR3 DNA sequence: TGTGCCAGTAGTATCGCCGTGTTCTACTATAATTCACCCCTCCACTTT. Residues: CASSIAVFYYNSPLHF.